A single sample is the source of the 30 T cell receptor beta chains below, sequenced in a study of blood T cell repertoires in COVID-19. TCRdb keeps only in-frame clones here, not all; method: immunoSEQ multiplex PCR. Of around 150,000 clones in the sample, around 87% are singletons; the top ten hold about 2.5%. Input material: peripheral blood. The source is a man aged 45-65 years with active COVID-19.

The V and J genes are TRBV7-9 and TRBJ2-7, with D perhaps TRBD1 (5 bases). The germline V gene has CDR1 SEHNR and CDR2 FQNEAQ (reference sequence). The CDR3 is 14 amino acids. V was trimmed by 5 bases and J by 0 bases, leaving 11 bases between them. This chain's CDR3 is CASSPRQSSYEQYF. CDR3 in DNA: TGTGCCAGCAGCCCCCGACAGAGCTCCTACGAGCAGTACTTC.

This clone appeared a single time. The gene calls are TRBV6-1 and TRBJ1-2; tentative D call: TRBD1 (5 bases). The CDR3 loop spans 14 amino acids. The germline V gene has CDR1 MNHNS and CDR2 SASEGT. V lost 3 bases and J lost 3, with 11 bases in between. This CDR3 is CASSEGQLDYGYTF. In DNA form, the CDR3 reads TGTGCCAGCAGTGAGGGGCAGCTAGACTATGGCTACACCTTC.

The CDR3 sequence: CASSLKQGSPLHF. In nucleotides, the CDR3 is TGTGCCAGCAGCCTTAAACAGGGGTCACCCCTCCACTTT. The V call is TRBV7-2, the J call TRBJ1-6; 7 bases are shared with TRBD1. J was trimmed by 10 bases and V by 5 bases; bases with no gene match: 5. CDR3 size: 13 residues. Germline CDR1 is SGHTA and CDR2 is FQGNSA.

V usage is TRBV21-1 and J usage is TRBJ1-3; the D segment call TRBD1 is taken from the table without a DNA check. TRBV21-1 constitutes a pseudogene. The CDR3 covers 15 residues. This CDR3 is CASSKDSSGRNTIYF. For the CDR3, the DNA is TGTGCCAGCAGCAAAGATTCCTCAGGGAGAAACACCATATATTTT.

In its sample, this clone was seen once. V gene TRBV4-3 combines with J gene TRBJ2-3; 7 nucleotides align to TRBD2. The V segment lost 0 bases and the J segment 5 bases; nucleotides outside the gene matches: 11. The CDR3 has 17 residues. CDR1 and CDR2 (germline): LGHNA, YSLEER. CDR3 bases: TGCGCCAGCAGCCAAGATCTGGCGGGGGTTTCGGAAGATACGCAGTATTTT. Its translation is CASSQDLAGVSEDTQYF.

CDR3 DNA: TGTGCCAGCAGCCACGGGGGTCGAGAAGAAAAACTGTTTTTT. Protein product: CASSHGGREEKLFF. The chain couples TRBV6-5 to TRBJ1-4; D possibly corresponds to TRBD1 (5 bases). This CDR3 region has 14 residues. Germline CDR1 and CDR2: MNHEY and SVGAGI. V gave up 6 bases and J gave up 8 bases, with 16 bases separating them.

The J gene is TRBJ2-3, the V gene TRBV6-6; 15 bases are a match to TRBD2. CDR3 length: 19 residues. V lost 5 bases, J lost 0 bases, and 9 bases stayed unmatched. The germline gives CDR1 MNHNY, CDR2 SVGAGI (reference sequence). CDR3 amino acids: CASSPSGLAGGYSTDTQYF. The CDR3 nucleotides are TGTGCCAGCAGTCCGTCCGGACTAGCGGGGGGGTATAGCACAGATACGCAGTATTTT.

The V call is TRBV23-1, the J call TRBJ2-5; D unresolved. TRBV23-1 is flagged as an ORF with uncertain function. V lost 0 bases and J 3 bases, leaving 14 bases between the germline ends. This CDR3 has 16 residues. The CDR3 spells CASSQSSMYAEETQYF. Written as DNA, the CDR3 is TGCGCCAGCAGTCAATCTAGTATGTACGCTGAAGAGACCCAGTACTTC.

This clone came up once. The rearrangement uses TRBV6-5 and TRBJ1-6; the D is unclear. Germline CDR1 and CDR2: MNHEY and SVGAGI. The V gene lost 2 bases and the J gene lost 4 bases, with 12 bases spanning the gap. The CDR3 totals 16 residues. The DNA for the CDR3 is TGTGCCAGCAGTTACGACGGGTATTCTTATAATTCACCCCTCCACTTT. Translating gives CASSYDGYSYNSPLHF.

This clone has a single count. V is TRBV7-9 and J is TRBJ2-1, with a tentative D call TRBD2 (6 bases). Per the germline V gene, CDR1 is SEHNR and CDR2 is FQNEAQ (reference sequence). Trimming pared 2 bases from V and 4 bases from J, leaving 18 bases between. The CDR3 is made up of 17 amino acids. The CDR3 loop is CASSLWDWTVRYNEQFF. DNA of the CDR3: TGTGCCAGCAGCTTATGGGACTGGACCGTAAGATACAATGAGCAGTTCTTC.

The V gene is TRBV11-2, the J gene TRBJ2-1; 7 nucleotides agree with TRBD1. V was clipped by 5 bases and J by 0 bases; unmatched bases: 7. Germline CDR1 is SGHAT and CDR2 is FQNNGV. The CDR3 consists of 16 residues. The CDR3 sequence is CASSPARGSSYNEQFF. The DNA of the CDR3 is TGTGCCAGCAGCCCAGCCAGGGGGAGCTCCTACAATGAGCAGTTCTTC.

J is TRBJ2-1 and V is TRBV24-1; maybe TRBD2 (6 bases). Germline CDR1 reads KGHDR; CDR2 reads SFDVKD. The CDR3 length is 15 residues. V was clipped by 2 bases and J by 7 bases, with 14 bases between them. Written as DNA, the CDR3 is TGTGCCACCAGTGATTCTCGCCAGGCGGGGAATGAGCAGTTCTTC. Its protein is CATSDSRQAGNEQFF.

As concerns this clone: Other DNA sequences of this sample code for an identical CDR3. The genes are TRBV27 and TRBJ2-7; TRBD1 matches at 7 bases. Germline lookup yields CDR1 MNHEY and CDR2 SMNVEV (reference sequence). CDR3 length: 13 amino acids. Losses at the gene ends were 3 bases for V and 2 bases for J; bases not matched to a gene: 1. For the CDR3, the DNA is TGTGCCAGCAGTTTTAGGGGGCCCTACGAGCAGTACTTC. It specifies CASSFRGPYEQYF.

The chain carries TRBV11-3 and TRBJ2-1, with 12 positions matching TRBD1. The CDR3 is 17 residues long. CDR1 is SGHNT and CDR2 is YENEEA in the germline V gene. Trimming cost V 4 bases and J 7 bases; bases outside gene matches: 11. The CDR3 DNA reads TGTGCCAGCAGCTCCAAACGGCCGGGACAGGGGGCAAATGAGCAGTTCTTC. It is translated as CASSSKRPGQGANEQFF.

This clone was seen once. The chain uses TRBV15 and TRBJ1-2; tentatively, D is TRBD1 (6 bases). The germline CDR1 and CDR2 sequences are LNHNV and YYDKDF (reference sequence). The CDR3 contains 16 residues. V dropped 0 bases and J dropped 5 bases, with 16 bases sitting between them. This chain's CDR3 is CATSRDFVDRKYGYTF. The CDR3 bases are TGTGCCACCAGCAGAGATTTTGTTGACAGGAAATATGGCTACACCTTC.

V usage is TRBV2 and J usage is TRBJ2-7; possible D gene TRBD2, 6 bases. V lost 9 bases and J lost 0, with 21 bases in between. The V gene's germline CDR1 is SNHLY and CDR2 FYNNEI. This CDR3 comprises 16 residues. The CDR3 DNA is TGTGCCAGTGAAACTATGGAGGGCCTACTCTCCTACGAGCAGTACTTC. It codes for CASETMEGLLSYEQYF.

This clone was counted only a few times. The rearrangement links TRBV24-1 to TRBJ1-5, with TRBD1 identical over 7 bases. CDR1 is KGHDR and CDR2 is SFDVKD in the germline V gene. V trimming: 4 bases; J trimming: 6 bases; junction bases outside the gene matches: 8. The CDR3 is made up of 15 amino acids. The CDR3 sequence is CATSDSRQGGQPQHF. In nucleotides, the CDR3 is TGTGCCACCAGTGACTCTAGACAGGGTGGTCAGCCCCAGCATTTT.

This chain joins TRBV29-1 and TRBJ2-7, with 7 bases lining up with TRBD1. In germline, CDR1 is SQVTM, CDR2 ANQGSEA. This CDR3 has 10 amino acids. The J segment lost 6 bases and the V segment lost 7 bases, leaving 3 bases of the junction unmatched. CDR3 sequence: CSAGTVEQYF. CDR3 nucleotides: TGCAGCGCAGGGACAGTCGAGCAGTACTTC.

This chain's CDR3 is CAISGGLGYTF. The CDR3 DNA is TGTGCCATCAGTGGGGGCCTAGGCTACACCTTC. The chain uses TRBV10-3 and TRBJ1-2; D perhaps matches TRBD1 (5 bases). V gave up 4 bases and J gave up 8 bases, with 8 bases separating them. Germline lookup yields CDR1 ENHRY and CDR2 SYGVKD. This CDR3 is 11 amino acids long.

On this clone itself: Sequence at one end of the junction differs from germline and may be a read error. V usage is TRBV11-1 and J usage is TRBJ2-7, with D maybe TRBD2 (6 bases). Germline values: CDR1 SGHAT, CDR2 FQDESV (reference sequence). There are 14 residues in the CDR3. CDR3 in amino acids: CASSNPGGTYQQYF. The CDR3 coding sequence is TGTGCCAGCAGCAACCCCGGGGGTACCTACCAGCAGTACTTC. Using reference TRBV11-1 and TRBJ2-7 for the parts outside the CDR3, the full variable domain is EAEVAQSPRYKITEKSQAVAFWCDPISGHATLYWYRQILGQGPELLVQFQDESVVDDSQLPKDRFSAERLKGVDSTLKIQPAELGDSAMYLCASSNPGGTYQQYFGPGTRLTVT.

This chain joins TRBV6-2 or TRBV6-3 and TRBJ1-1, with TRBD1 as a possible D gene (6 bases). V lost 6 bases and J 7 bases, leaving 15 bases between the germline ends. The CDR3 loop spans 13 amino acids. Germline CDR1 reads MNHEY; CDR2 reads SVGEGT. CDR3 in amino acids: CASSLRGTSEAFF. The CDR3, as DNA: TGTGCCAGCAGCCTAAGGGGGACGAGTGAAGCTTTCTTT.

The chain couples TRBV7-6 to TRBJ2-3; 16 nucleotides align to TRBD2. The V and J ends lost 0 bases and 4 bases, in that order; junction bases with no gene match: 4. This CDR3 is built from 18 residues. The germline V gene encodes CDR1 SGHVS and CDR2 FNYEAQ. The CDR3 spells CASSLAGLAGGRPDTQYF. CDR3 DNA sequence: TGTGCCAGCAGCTTAGCGGGACTAGCGGGGGGGCGGCCAGATACGCAGTATTTT.

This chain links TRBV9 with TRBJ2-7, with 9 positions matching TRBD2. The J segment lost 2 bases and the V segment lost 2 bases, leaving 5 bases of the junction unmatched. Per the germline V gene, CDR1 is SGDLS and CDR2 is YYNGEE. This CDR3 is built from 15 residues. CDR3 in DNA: TGTGCCAGCAGCGTGAGCGGGGGGCCAACCTACGAGCAGTACTTC. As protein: CASSVSGGPTYEQYF.

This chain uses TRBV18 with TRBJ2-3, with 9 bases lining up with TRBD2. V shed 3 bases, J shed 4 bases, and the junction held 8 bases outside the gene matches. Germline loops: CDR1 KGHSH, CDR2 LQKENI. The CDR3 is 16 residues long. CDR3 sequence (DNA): TGTGCCAGCTCACCGGGGACCGGGACTAGCTCAGATACGCAGTATTTT. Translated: CASSPGTGTSSDTQYF.

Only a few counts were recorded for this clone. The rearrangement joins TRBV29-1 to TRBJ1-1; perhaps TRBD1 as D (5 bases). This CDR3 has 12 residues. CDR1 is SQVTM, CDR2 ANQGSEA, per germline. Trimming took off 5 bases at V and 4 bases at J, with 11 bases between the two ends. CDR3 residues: CSVTTGGTEAFF. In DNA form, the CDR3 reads TGCAGCGTTACGACGGGGGGCACTGAAGCTTTCTTT.

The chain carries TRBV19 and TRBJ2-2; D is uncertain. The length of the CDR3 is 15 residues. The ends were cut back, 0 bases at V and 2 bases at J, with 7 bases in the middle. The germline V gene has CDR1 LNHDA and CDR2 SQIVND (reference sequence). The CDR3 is CASSIDLYNTGELFF. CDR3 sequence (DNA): TGTGCCAGTAGTATAGATCTCTATAACACCGGGGAGCTGTTTTTT.

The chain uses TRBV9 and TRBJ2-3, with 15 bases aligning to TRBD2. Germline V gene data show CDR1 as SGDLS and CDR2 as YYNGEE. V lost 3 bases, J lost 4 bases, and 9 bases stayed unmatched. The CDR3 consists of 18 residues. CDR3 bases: TGTGCCAGCAGCGGAGTACCGGGACTAGCGGGGGGTGCAGATACGCAGTATTTT. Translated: CASSGVPGLAGGADTQYF. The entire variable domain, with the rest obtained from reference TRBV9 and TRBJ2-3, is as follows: DSGVTQTPKHLITATGQRVTLRCSPRSGDLSVYWYQQSLDQGLQFLIQYYNGEERAKGNILERFSAQQFPDLHSELNLSSLELGDSALYFCASSGVPGLAGGADTQYFGPGTRLTVL.

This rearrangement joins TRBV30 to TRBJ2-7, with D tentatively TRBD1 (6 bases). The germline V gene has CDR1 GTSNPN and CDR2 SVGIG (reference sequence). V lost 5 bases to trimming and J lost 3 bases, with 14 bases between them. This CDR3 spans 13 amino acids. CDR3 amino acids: CAWSYGTLYEQYF. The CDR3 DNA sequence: TGTGCCTGGTCTTATGGGACACTCTACGAGCAGTACTTC.

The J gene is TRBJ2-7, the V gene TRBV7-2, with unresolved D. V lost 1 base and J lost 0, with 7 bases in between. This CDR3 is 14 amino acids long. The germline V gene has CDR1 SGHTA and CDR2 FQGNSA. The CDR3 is CASSLGRNSYEQYF. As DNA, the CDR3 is TGTGCCAGCAGCTTAGGGAGAAACTCCTACGAGCAGTACTTC.

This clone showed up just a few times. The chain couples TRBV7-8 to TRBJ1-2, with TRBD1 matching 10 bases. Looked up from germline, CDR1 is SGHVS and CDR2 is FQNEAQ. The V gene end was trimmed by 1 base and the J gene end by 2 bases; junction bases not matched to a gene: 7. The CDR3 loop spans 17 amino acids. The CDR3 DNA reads TGTGCCAGCAGCTTAGGAGGGACAGGGGTTTTCAACTATGGCTACACCTTC. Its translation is CASSLGGTGVFNYGYTF.